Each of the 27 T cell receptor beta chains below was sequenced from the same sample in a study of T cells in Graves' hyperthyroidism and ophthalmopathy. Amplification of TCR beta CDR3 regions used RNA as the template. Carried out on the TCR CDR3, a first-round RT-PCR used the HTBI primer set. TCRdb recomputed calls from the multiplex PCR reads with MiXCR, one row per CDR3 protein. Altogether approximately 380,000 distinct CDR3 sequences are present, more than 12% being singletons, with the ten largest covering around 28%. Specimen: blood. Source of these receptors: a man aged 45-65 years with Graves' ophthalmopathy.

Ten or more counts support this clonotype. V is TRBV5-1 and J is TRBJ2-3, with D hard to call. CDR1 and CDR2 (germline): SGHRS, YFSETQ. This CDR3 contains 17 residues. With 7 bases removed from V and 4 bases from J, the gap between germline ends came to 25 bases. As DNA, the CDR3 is TGCGCCAGCTCATCCCGTGGTTTTCGGAGTAGCTCAGATACGCAGTATTTT. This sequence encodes CASSSRGFRSSSDTQYF.

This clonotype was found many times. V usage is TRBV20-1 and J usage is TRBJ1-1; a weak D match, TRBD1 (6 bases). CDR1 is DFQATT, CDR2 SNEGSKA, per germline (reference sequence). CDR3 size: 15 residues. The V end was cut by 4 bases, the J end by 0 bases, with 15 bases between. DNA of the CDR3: TGCAGTGCTACTCACTTACAGGGCATGAACACTGAAGCTTTCTTT. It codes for CSATHLQGMNTEAFF.

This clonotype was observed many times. CDR3 sequence (DNA): TGTGCCAGTAGTATATCAGCCGGGACATTTTTCCCCGGGGAGCTGTTTTTT. Translated: CASSISAGTFFPGELFF. The chain combines TRBV19 with TRBJ2-2; TRBD1 is a possible D gene (6 bases). In germline, CDR1 is LNHDA, CDR2 SQIVND (reference sequence). Trimming took 2 bases from V and 6 from J, leaving 19 bases between them. This CDR3 has 17 residues.

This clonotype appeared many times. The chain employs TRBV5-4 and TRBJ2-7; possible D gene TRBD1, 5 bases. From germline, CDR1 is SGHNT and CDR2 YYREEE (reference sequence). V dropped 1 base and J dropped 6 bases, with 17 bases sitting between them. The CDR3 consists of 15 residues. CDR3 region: CASSLFSRVLSEQYF. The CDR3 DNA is TGTGCCAGCAGCTTGTTTAGCAGGGTCTTAAGCGAGCAGTACTTC.

The CDR3 DNA reads TGCAGTGCTAGAGATTCTAGCGGGAGATACGAGCAGTACTTC. It codes for CSARDSSGRYEQYF. The J gene is TRBJ2-7, the V gene TRBV20-1, with 10 bases identical to TRBD2. Germline-derived CDR1 and CDR2 are DFQATT and SNEGSKA (reference sequence). This CDR3 is built from 14 residues. The V gene end was trimmed by 0 bases and the J gene end by 4 bases; junction bases not matched to a gene: 3.

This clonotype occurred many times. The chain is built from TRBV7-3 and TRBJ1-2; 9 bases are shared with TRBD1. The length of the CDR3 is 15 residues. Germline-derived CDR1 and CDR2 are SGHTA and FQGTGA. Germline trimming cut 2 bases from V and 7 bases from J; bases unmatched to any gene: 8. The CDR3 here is CASSLSGQGLGGYTF. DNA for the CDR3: TGTGCCAGCAGCTTATCGGGACAGGGACTAGGTGGCTACACCTTC.

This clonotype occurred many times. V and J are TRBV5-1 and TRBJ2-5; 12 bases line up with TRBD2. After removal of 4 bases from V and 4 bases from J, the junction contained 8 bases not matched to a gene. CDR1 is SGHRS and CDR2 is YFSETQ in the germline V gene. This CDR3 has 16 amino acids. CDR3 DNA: TGCGCCAGCAGCCTGAAAAGACTAGCGGGAGCAGAGACCCAGTACTTC. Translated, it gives CASSLKRLAGAETQYF.

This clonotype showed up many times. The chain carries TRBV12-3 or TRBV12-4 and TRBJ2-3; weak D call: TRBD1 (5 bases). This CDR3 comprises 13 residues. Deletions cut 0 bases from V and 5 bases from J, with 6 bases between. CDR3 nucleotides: TGTGCCAGCAGTTTAGCGCAGGGAGATACGCAGTATTTT. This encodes CASSLAQGDTQYF.

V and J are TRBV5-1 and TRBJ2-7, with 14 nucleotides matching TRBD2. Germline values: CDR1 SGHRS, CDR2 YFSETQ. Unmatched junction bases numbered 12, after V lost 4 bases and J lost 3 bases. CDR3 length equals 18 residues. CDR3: CASSGTSGRGSRIYEQYF. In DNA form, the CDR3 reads TGCGCCAGCAGCGGGACTAGCGGGAGAGGTTCTAGGATCTACGAGCAGTACTTC.

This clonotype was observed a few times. CDR3 loop: CASSLLPLGVAEYNEQFF. In DNA form, the CDR3 reads TGTGCCAGCAGCCTACTCCCTCTGGGGGTAGCGGAGTACAATGAGCAGTTCTTC. The rearrangement uses TRBV9 and TRBJ2-1; D possibly corresponds to TRBD2 (6 bases). V lost 4 bases, J lost 4 bases, and 24 bases lay in between. CDR1 and CDR2 (germline): SGDLS, YYNGEE. The CDR3 covers 18 residues. The entire variable domain, with the rest obtained from reference TRBV9 and TRBJ2-1, is as follows: DSGVTQTPKHLITATGQRVTLRCSPRSGDLSVYWYQQSLDQGLQFLIQYYNGEERAKGNILERFSAQQFPDLHSELNLSSLELGDSALYFCASSLLPLGVAEYNEQFFGPGTRLTVL.

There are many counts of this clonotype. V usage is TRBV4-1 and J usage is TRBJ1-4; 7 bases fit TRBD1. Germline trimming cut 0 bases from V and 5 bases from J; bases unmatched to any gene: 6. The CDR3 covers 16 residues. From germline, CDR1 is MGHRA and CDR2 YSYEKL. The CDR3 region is CASSQDNRGGNEKLFF. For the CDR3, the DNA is TGCGCCAGCAGCCAAGATAACAGGGGAGGGAATGAAAAACTGTTTTTT.

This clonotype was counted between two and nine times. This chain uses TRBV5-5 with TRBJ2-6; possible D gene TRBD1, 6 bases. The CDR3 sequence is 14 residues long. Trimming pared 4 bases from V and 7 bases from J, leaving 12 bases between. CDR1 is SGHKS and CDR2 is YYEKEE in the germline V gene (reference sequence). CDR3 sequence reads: CASSQNRVANVLTF. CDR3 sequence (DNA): TGTGCCAGCAGCCAAAACAGGGTTGCCAACGTCCTGACTTTC.

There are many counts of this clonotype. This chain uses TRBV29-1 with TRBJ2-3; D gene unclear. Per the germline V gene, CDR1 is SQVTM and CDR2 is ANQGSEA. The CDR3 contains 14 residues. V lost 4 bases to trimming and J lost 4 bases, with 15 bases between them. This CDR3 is CSVGPPSGADTQYF. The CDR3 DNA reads TGCAGCGTTGGCCCCCCGTCCGGAGCAGATACGCAGTATTTT.

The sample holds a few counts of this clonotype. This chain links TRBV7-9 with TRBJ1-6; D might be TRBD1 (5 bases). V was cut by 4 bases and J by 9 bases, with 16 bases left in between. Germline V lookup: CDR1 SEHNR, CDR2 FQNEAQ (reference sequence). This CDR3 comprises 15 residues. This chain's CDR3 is CASSSAGGGVSPLHF. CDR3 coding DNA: TGTGCCAGCAGCTCCGCGGGCGGGGGGGTTTCACCCCTCCACTTT.

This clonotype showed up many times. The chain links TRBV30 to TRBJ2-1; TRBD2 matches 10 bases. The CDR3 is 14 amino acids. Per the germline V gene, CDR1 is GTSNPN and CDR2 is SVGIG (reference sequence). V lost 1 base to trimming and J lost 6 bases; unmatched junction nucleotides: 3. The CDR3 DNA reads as TGTGCCTGGAGTGGGCTAGCGGGAGCCAATGAGCAGTTCTTC. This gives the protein CAWSGLAGANEQFF.

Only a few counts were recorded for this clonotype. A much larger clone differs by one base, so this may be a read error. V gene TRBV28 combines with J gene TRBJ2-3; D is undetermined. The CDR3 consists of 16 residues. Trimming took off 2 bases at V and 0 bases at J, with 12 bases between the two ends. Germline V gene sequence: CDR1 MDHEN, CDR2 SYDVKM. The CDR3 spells CASSLIPRESTDTQYF. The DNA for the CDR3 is TGTGCCAGCAGTTTAATCCCTAGGGAAAGCACAGATACGCAGTATTTT.

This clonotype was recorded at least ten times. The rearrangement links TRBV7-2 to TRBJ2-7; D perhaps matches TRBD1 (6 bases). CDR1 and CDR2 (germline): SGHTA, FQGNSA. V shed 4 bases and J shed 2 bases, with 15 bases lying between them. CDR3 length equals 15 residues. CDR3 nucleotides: TGTGCCAGCAGCTCAGATGCAGGGGCGGCCTACGAGCAGTACTTC. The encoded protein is CASSSDAGAAYEQYF.

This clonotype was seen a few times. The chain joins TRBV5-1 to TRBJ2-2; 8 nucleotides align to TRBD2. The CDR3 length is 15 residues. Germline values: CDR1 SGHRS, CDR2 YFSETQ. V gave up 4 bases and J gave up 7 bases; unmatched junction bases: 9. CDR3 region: CASSLREELGGELFF. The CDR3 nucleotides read TGCGCCAGCAGCCTGCGGGAGGAATTAGGCGGGGAGCTGTTTTTT.

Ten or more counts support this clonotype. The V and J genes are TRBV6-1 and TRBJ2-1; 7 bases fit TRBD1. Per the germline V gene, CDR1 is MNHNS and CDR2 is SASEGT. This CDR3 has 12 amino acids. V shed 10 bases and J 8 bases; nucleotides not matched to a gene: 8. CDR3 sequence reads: CATTGELDEQFF. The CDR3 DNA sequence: TGTGCCACCACAGGGGAATTAGATGAGCAGTTCTTC.

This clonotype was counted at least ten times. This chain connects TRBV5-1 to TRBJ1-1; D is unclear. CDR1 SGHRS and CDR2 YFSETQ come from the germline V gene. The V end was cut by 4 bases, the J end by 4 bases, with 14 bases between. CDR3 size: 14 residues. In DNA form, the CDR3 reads TGCGCCAGCAGCACAAGGGTGGGGAGCACTGAAGCTTTCTTT. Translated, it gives CASSTRVGSTEAFF. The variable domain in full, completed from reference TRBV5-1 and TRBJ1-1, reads KAGVTQTPRYLIKTRGQQVTLSCSPISGHRSVSWYQQTPGQGLQFLFEYFSETQRNKGNFPGRFSGRQFSNSRSEMNVSTLELGDSALYLCASSTRVGSTEAFFGQGTRLTVV.

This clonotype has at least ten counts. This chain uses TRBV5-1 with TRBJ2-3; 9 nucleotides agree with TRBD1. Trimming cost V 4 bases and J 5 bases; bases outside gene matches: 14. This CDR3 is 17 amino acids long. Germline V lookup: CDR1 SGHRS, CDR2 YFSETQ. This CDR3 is CASSPFYPGQGVDTQYF. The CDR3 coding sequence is TGCGCCAGCAGCCCCTTTTATCCGGGACAGGGAGTAGATACGCAGTATTTT.

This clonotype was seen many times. The CDR3 spells CSARAPGGTEAFF. The CDR3 nucleotides are TGCAGTGCTAGAGCCCCTGGGGGCACTGAAGCTTTCTTT. The chain uses TRBV20-1 and TRBJ1-1; a possible D gene is TRBD1 (5 bases). Germline CDR1 DFQATT, CDR2 SNEGSKA (reference sequence). This CDR3 region has 13 residues. V was trimmed by 1 base and J by 4 bases, leaving 10 bases between them.

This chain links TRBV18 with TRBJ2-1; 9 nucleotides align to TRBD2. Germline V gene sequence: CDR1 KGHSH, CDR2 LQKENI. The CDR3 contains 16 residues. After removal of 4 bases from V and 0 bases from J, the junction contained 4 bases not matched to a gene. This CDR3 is CASSQLAGSSYNEQFF. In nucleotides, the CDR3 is TGTGCCAGCTCACAGCTAGCGGGAAGCTCCTACAATGAGCAGTTCTTC.

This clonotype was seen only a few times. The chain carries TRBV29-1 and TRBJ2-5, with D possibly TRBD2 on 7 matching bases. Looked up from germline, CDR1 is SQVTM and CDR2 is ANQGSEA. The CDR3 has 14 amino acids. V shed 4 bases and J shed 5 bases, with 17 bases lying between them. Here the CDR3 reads CSVVGGASVETQYF. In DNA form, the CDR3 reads TGCAGCGTTGTGGGGGGGGCATCGGTTGAGACCCAGTACTTC.

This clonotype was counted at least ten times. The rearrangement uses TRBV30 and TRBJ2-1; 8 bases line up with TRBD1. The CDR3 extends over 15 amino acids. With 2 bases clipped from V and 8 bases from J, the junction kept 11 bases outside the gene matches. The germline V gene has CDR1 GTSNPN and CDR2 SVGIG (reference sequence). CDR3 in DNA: TGTGCCTGGAGTTTGGTGCAGGGGGCATTCGATGAGCAGTTCTTC. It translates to CAWSLVQGAFDEQFF.

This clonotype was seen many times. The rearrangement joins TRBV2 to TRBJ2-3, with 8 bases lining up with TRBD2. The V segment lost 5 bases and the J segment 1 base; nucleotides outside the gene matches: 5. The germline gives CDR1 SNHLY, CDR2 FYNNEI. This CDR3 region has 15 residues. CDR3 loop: CASSLSGTGTDTQYF. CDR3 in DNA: TGTGCCAGCAGTCTTAGCGGGACTGGCACAGATACGCAGTATTTT.

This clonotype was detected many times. CDR3 amino acids: CAWTRGSYSYNEQFF. CDR3 nucleotides: TGTGCCTGGACCCGCGGGAGCTACTCCTACAATGAGCAGTTCTTC. The chain joins TRBV30 to TRBJ2-1; TRBD2 agrees at 7 bases. V was pared by 4 bases and J by 0 bases, with 6 bases of the junction left unmatched. CDR1 and CDR2 from the germline V gene are GTSNPN and SVGIG (reference sequence). CDR3 length: 15 residues.